This T cell receptor beta chain was identified during a study of blood T cell repertoires in COVID-19. Background on the study: The origin of the acute and convalescent COVID-19 samples was the United States, Italy and Spain. From T cells, B-cell-depleted T cells, or PBMCs came the material, which was cDNA or gDNA.

Per the authors' pipeline: It was from reference gene primer amplification that nucleated cell counts were estimated. Clones were read by immunoSEQ multiplex PCR, and TCRdb kept only the in-frame ones, dropping some. That table supplies the V and J calls and clone size; D and trimming were determined from the DNA. This sample has about 110,000 clones, with around 80% found just once. Trimming at V came to 11 bases and at J to 7 bases, leaving 10 bases not matched to a gene. This CDR3 spans 13 amino acids. The germline V gene encodes CDR1 SEHNR and CDR2 FQNEAQ (reference sequence). This receptor was obtained from a man between 70 and 80 years old with active or convalescent COVID-19. Material for sequencing was peripheral blood. This chain connects TRBV7-9 to TRBJ1-4, with 7 bases fitting TRBD1. The CDR3 spells CALLGQAGEKLFF. The CDR3 nucleotides are TGTGCCCTGTTAGGACAGGCGGGTGAAAAACTGTTTTTT.